These T cell receptor beta chains were read from a single sample in a study of T cells in Graves' hyperthyroidism and ophthalmopathy. One entry per CDR3 protein, called by TCRdb with MiXCR from the multiplex PCR reads. Altogether roughly 500,000 distinct CDR3 sequences are present, roughly 13% being singletons, with the ten largest covering roughly 6.2%. The sample was blood. These receptors all come from a woman aged 25 to 45 with Graves' hyperthyroidism that later progressed to Graves' ophthalmopathy. Both conserved end residues are part of each CDR3. A D gene is named only where the DNA matches it firmly. The listing skips clone size in some rows; elsewhere it reads once, few, many or a size class.

clone size: .
D gene: .
V gene: TRBV5-1
J gene: TRBJ2-6
CDR3 protein: CASRGQTGANVLTF
CDR3 DNA: TGCGCCAGCAGAGGACAGACTGGGGCCAACGTCCTGACTTTC

clone size: once
D gene: TRBD2
V gene: TRBV12-3/TRBV12-4
J gene: TRBJ2-2
CDR3 protein: CATSDESGGPGTGELFF
CDR3 DNA: TGTGCCACCAGTGATGAAAGCGGGGGCCCGGGCACCGGGGAGCTGTTTTTT

clone size: .
D gene: .
V gene: TRBV20-1
J gene: TRBJ2-2
CDR3 protein: CSPQTGEPFF
CDR3 DNA: TGCAGCCCCCAAACCGGGGAGCCGTTTTTT

clone size: few
D gene: TRBD1
V gene: TRBV13
J gene: TRBJ2-3
CDR3 protein: CASSSRQGFSDTQYF
CDR3 DNA: TGTGCCAGCAGCTCCCGACAGGGGTTTTCAGATACGCAGTATTTT

clone size: few
D gene: .
V gene: TRBV6-1
J gene: TRBJ2-3
CDR3 protein: CASSENSPRTGDTQYF
CDR3 DNA: TGTGCCAGCAGTGAAAATTCCCCACGGACGGGAGATACGCAGTATTTT

clone size: many
D gene: TRBD2
V gene: TRBV12-5
J gene: TRBJ2-5
CDR3 protein: CASGLVVYSGRGYQETQYF
CDR3 DNA: TGTGCTAGTGGTTTGGTAGTTTATAGCGGGAGAGGCTACCAAGAGACCCAGTACTTC

clone size: many
D gene: .
V gene: TRBV7-2
J gene: TRBJ2-5
CDR3 protein: CASSLGGGATKETQYF
CDR3 DNA: TGTGCCAGCAGCTTGGGTGGGGGGGCCACCAAGGAGACCCAGTACTTC

clone size: many
D gene: TRBD2
V gene: TRBV5-1
J gene: TRBJ2-5
CDR3 protein: CASSLGLAGRETQYF
CDR3 DNA: TGCGCCAGCAGCTTGGGACTAGCGGGAAGAGAGACCCAGTACTTC

clone size: many
D gene: .
V gene: TRBV6-1
J gene: TRBJ1-2
CDR3 protein: CASRPITYRAWSNYGYTF
CDR3 DNA: TGTGCCAGCAGGCCTATTACCTACAGGGCTTGGTCGAACTATGGCTACACCTTC

clone size: many
D gene: TRBD2
V gene: TRBV15
J gene: TRBJ2-1
CDR3 protein: CATSSGTSPSSYNEQFF
CDR3 DNA: TGTGCCACCAGCTCCGGGACTAGTCCTAGCTCCTACAATGAGCAGTTCTTC

clone size: few
D gene: .
V gene: TRBV10-3
J gene: TRBJ1-5
CDR3 protein: CAISDPRFGRDQPQHF
CDR3 DNA: TGTGCCATCAGTGATCCGAGGTTTGGGAGGGATCAGCCCCAGCATTTT

clone size: many
D gene: .
V gene: TRBV20-1
J gene: TRBJ2-7
CDR3 protein: CSARITDYEQYF
CDR3 DNA: TGCAGTGCTAGGATTACGGACTACGAGCAGTACTTC

clone size: .
D gene: .
V gene: TRBV19
J gene: TRBJ1-3
CDR3 protein: CASSGPGALDGNTIYF
CDR3 DNA: TGTGCCAGTAGTGGGCCGGGGGCGTTGGATGGAAACACCATATATTTT

clone size: .
D gene: TRBD1
V gene: TRBV7-3
J gene: TRBJ1-6
CDR3 protein: CASSSGTDGSPLHF
CDR3 DNA: TGTGCCAGCAGCTCCGGGACAGACGGTTCACCCCTCCACTTT

clone size: .
D gene: .
V gene: TRBV6-1
J gene: TRBJ1-1
CDR3 protein: CASTLSGGAGTEAFF
CDR3 DNA: TGTGCCAGCACCCTATCAGGTGGCGCGGGGACTGAAGCTTTCTTT

clone size: few
D gene: .
V gene: TRBV30
J gene: TRBJ1-5
CDR3 protein: CAWSLSTGKPQHF
CDR3 DNA: TGTGCCTGGTCCTTGTCCACAGGGAAGCCCCAGCATTTT

clone size: many
D gene: .
V gene: TRBV12-3/TRBV12-4
J gene: TRBJ2-7
CDR3 protein: CASSLALRVVHEQYF
CDR3 DNA: TGTGCCAGCAGTTTAGCGCTGCGGGTTGTCCACGAGCAGTACTTC

clone size: many
D gene: .
V gene: TRBV6-1
J gene: TRBJ1-2
CDR3 protein: CASRNRPSLNYGYTF
CDR3 DNA: TGTGCCAGCAGGAATCGCCCGAGCCTTAACTATGGCTACACCTTC

clone size: many
D gene: TRBD1
V gene: TRBV29-1
J gene: TRBJ2-1
CDR3 protein: CSVGVGTGGDEQFF
CDR3 DNA: TGCAGCGTTGGGGTAGGGACAGGGGGGGATGAGCAGTTCTTC

clone size: .
D gene: .
V gene: TRBV5-1
J gene: TRBJ2-7
CDR3 protein: CASSLTTGHSYEQYF
CDR3 DNA: TGCGCCAGCAGCTTAACTACGGGACACTCCTACGAGCAGTACTTC

clone size: many
D gene: TRBD1
V gene: TRBV28
J gene: TRBJ2-5
CDR3 protein: CASSFDPKGAGENQETQYF
CDR3 DNA: TGTGCCAGCAGTTTTGATCCAAAGGGGGCAGGGGAGAACCAAGAGACCCAGTACTTC

clone size: many
D gene: .
V gene: TRBV27
J gene: TRBJ1-1
CDR3 protein: CASSMTSGTEAFF
CDR3 DNA: TGTGCCAGCAGTATGACCAGCGGCACTGAAGCTTTCTTT

clone size: .
D gene: TRBD2
V gene: TRBV4-3
J gene: TRBJ2-2
CDR3 protein: CASSRDLVAGTGELFF
CDR3 DNA: TGCGCCAGCAGCCGAGATTTGGTAGCGGGGACCGGGGAGCTGTTTTTT

clone size: many
D gene: TRBD2
V gene: TRBV28
J gene: TRBJ2-2
CDR3 protein: CASKSGIHTGELFF
CDR3 DNA: TGTGCCAGCAAAAGCGGGATACACACCGGGGAGCTGTTTTTT

clone size: many
D gene: .
V gene: TRBV6-2/TRBV6-3
J gene: TRBJ2-7
CDR3 protein: CASSYSSNELPYEQYF
CDR3 DNA: TGTGCCAGCAGTTACTCATCTAATGAACTACCGTACGAGCAGTACTTC

clone size: .
D gene: .
V gene: TRBV6-2/TRBV6-3
J gene: TRBJ1-1
CDR3 protein: CASSRGRGGNTEAFF
CDR3 DNA: TGTGCCAGCAGCCGAGGGAGAGGGGGGAACACTGAAGCTTTCTTT

clone size: many
D gene: .
V gene: TRBV28
J gene: TRBJ1-1
CDR3 protein: CASIPSAGGGTEAFF
CDR3 DNA: TGTGCCAGCATACCCTCAGCGGGGGGGGGCACTGAAGCTTTCTTT